The next 2 T cell receptor beta chains were all read from a single sample in a study of blood T cell repertoires in COVID-19. The method was immunoSEQ multiplex PCR; TCRdb's version includes in-frame clones alone and lacks a portion of them. The sample lists about 200,000 clones, roughly 84% occurring once. Sequences were obtained from peripheral blood. Every receptor here comes from a woman between 40 and 50 years old who had recovered from COVID-19.

The V and J genes are TRBV7-9 and TRBJ2-3; tentatively, D is TRBD2 (6 bases). Trimming removed 5 bases from V and 9 bases from J, with 12 bases in between. The length of the CDR3 is 12 residues. CDR1 SEHNR and CDR2 FQNEAQ come from the germline V gene (reference sequence). CDR3 loop: CASSTLTRTQYF. The CDR3 nucleotides read TGTGCCAGCAGCACCCTGACTAGGACGCAGTATTTT.

V and J are TRBV28 and TRBJ1-6; TRBD1 might be the D (6 bases). Looked up from germline, CDR1 is MDHEN and CDR2 is SYDVKM. The CDR3 has 17 amino acids. With 4 bases removed from V and 9 bases from J, the gap between germline ends came to 22 bases. For the CDR3, the DNA is TGTGCCAGCAGTTCCCTCACGATCACAGGGTTGGGTTCACCCCTCCACTTT. Amino acid sequence: CASSSLTITGLGSPLHF.